This T cell receptor (beta chain) is drawn from a study of blood T cells in healthy people across ages. This CDR3 comprises 13 residues. Germline V gene lookup returns CDR1 SQVTM and CDR2 ANQGSEA. With 5 bases removed from V and 4 bases from J, the gap between germline ends came to 14 bases. Many counts were recorded for this clonotype. Its matching antigen is unknown. General study findings and limits: Diversity figures derived from one million T cells were judged to underestimate the true value. Across the age range, TCR beta diversity per million T cells fell in a roughly linear way.

Through a sample-barcoded 5' primer and a J-beta primer mix, a second PCR was run for about 7 to 12 cycles. Using its own MiXCR run on the 5' RACE reads, TCRdb lists one record per CDR3 protein. The data show approximately 1,100,000 distinct CDR3 sequences, with 40% to 45% seen just once and 15% to 20% held by the top ten. Caucasian, healthy and from Russia, the donors were aged between 6 and 90. Sequences were obtained from blood. The source is a woman in her sixties or seventies in good health. This chain uses TRBV29-1 with TRBJ1-2; D remains unclear. The DNA for the CDR3 is TGCAGCGTTCTCGGAGATACGGGCTATGGCTACACCTTC. Translating it yields CSVLGDTGYGYTF. The full variable domain, completed using reference TRBV29-1 and TRBJ1-2, is SAVISQKPSRDICQRGTSLTIQCQVDSQVTMMFWYRQQPGQSLTLIATANQGSEATYESGFVIDKFPISRPNLTFSTLTVSNMSPEDSSIYLCSVLGDTGYGYTFGSGTRLTVV.